What follows describes a single TCR beta chain. Per the germline V gene, CDR1 is LNHNV and CDR2 is YYDKDF (reference sequence). V was cut by 0 bases and J by 0 bases, with 9 bases left in between. This CDR3 comprises 17 residues. This specimen comes from a study of blood T cell repertoires in COVID-19. Study information: The United States, Italy and Spain provided the acute and convalescent COVID-19 samples. The cDNA or gDNA used as material had been derived from T cells, B-cell-depleted T cells, or PBMCs.

Per the authors' pipeline: By means of reference gene primer amplification, nucleated cell counts were estimated. Repertoires were generated with immunoSEQ multiplex PCR, while TCRdb's copy carries only in-frame clones and drops some. V and J calls and clone size are given by that table; D and trimming were obtained from the DNA. This sample carries about 200,000 clones, about 90% of them seen once, and the ten largest clones take about 1.7%. This chain links TRBV15 with TRBJ1-6; tentative D call: TRBD1 (6 bases). The specimen was peripheral blood. The origin of this receptor is a man aged 18 to 30 with active or convalescent COVID-19. CDR3 nucleotides: TGTGCCACCAGCAGAGAGCAGGACAGCTCCTATAATTCACCCCTCCACTTT. This encodes CATSREQDSSYNSPLHF.